Presented here are 12 T cell receptor beta chains from one specimen sequenced in a study of cytomegalovirus exposure and HLA in healthy donors. Amplification used 60 Vbeta primers and 13 Jbeta primers. Here immunoSEQ multiplex PCR was the method, and the copy in TCRdb shows in-frame clones only, minus some. The table has approximately 150,000 clones, around three quarters seen once. Sequencing was performed on PBMCs. The source of these receptors is a man in his forties in good health and CMV-seronegative.

The gene calls are TRBV30 and TRBJ2-3, with 10 bases fitting TRBD2. The CDR3 is made up of 16 amino acids. The junction had 6 bases not matched to a gene; V was cut back by 0 bases and J by 3 bases. From germline, CDR1 is GTSNPN and CDR2 SVGIG (reference sequence). Here the CDR3 DNA reads TGTGCCTGGAGTGTAGCTAGCGGGAGTATGACAGATACGCAGTATTTT. It yields the protein CAWSVASGSMTDTQYF.

This chain connects TRBV11-2 to TRBJ2-7; tentative D call: TRBD2 (7 bases). Germline CDR1 reads SGHAT; CDR2 reads FQNNGV. This CDR3 comprises 11 residues. This CDR3 reads CAGGEGLSRYF. Here the CDR3 DNA reads TGTGCAGGGGGGGAGGGCCTAAGTCGGTACTTC.

The CDR3 bases are TGTGCCAGCAGCCAAGAATACGGGGATACCACAGATACGCAGTATTTT. Its protein is CASSQEYGDTTDTQYF. The chain uses TRBV4-2 and TRBJ2-3; D may be TRBD2 (5 bases). This CDR3 has 16 amino acids. V gave up 0 bases and J gave up 2 bases, with 12 bases separating them. Looked up from germline, CDR1 is LGHNA and CDR2 is YNFKEQ.

This clone was counted only a few times. The rearrangement uses TRBV7-2 and TRBJ2-5, with 14 nucleotides matching TRBD2. Looked up from germline, CDR1 is SGHTA and CDR2 is FQGNSA. The CDR3 length is 16 residues. The ends lost 3 bases at V and 2 bases at J; junction bases unmatched: 2. This chain's CDR3 is CASSFRTSGGQETQYF. DNA for the CDR3: TGTGCCAGCAGCTTTAGGACTAGCGGGGGGCAAGAGACCCAGTACTTC.

The chain employs TRBV19 and TRBJ2-7, with a tentative D call TRBD2 (7 bases). Trimming removed 7 bases at V and 6 bases at J, with 16 bases between. This CDR3 has 13 amino acids. Germline values: CDR1 LNHDA, CDR2 SQIVND (reference sequence). CDR3 coding DNA: TGTGCCAGTAATAGTGGGGGGGGCGGCGAGCAGTACTTC. Protein: CASNSGGGGEQYF.

The chain recombines TRBV7-6 with TRBJ1-6; no definite D call. Trimming cost V 1 base and J 10 bases, with 8 bases left between them. The CDR3 spans 13 residues. Per the germline V gene, CDR1 is SGHVS and CDR2 is FNYEAQ. The CDR3 protein is CASSLGKRSPLHF. In nucleotides, the CDR3 is TGTGCCAGCAGCTTAGGGAAGAGGTCACCCCTCCACTTT.

This clone was counted a single time. The chain carries TRBV5-4 and TRBJ2-7, with 9 nucleotides matching TRBD2. Germline lookup yields CDR1 SGHNT and CDR2 YYREEE (reference sequence). V dropped 0 bases and J dropped 3; count of bases not matched to a gene: 4. This CDR3 has 15 amino acids. The DNA for the CDR3 is TGTGCCAGCAGCTTGGGTCTAGCGGGGATCTACGAGCAGTACTTC. Amino acids: CASSLGLAGIYEQYF. Full variable domain (remainder filled in from reference TRBV5-4 and TRBJ2-7): ETGVTQSPTHLIKTRGQQVTLRCSSQSGHNTVSWYQQALGQGPQFIFQYYREEENGRGNFPPRFSGLQFPNYSSELNVNALELDDSALYLCASSLGLAGIYEQYFGPGTRLTVT.

In the case of this clone: Sequence at one end of the junction differs from germline and may be a read error. Other DNA sequences in this sample translate to the same CDR3. The chain couples TRBV4-2 to TRBJ1-5, with D possibly being TRBD1 (5 bases). This CDR3 contains 12 residues. The germline V gene encodes CDR1 LGHNA and CDR2 YNFKEQ. DNA of the CDR3: TGTGCTAGCAGCGCAGGGAATCAGCCCCAGCATTTT. Translating gives CASSAGNQPQHF.

The V gene is TRBV5-1, the J gene TRBJ2-1; D might be TRBD1 (5 bases). Germline V gene sequence: CDR1 SGHRS, CDR2 YFSETQ. V lost 4 bases, J lost 0 bases, and 8 bases lay in between. The CDR3 runs to 14 residues. As DNA, the CDR3 is TGCGCCAGCAGCCCGGACACCTCCTACAATGAGCAGTTCTTC. This encodes CASSPDTSYNEQFF.

The count of this clone is one. V is TRBV19 and J is TRBJ2-1, with 10 bases matching TRBD2. Per the germline V gene, CDR1 is LNHDA and CDR2 is SQIVND (reference sequence). Trimming cost V 4 bases and J 5 bases; bases outside gene matches: 8. The length of the CDR3 is 16 residues. As DNA, the CDR3 is TGTGCCAGTAGTACCCCCGGGACTAGCGAGGACAATGAGCAGTTCTTC. It is translated as CASSTPGTSEDNEQFF. Full variable domain (missing parts from reference TRBV19 and TRBJ2-1): DGGITQSPKYLFRKEGQNVTLSCEQNLNHDAMYWYRQDPGQGLRLIYYSQIVNDFQKGDIAEGYSVSREKKESFPLTVTSAQKNPTAFYLCASSTPGTSEDNEQFFGPGTRLTVL.

The chain joins TRBV30 to TRBJ2-1, with 7 bases that match TRBD2. This CDR3 region has 18 residues. CDR1 is GTSNPN, CDR2 SVGIG, per germline (reference sequence). V shed 5 bases and J 4 bases; nucleotides not matched to a gene: 20. DNA for the CDR3: TGTGCCTGGCCCTGTCGGGACTACCCTTTTACTCCTTACAATGAGCAGTTCTTC. It codes for CAWPCRDYPFTPYNEQFF.

This chain connects TRBV7-9 to TRBJ1-2; 9 positions match TRBD1. The length of the CDR3 is 15 residues. Germline CDR1 reads SEHNR; CDR2 reads FQNEAQ (reference sequence). Trimming cost V 5 bases and J 3 bases; bases outside gene matches: 7. The CDR3: CASSAQGARDYGYTF. CDR3 nucleotide sequence: TGTGCCAGCAGCGCACAGGGGGCTCGGGACTATGGCTACACCTTC.